This TCR beta chain emerged from a study of radiotherapy plus CTLA-4 blockade in lung cancer (dated by TCRdb to 2016 to 2019). General notes on the study: Among the enrolled patients, approximately 18% had an objective response, and 31% reached disease control. Points the paper makes about the study in general: After treatment with radiotherapy and ipilimumab, TCR clones that came from tumors expanded in the peripheral blood. The strongest predictors of response, as reported, were early dynamic changes in blood T cell clones along with a rise in serum interferon-beta after radiation.

Comment on this clone: What antigen it recognizes has not been identified. No quality values exist for individual bases; no much larger clone is one base distant.

The study tested focal radiation therapy combined with CTLA-4 blockade (ipilimumab) in patients with chemo-refractory metastatic non-small-cell lung cancer. Libraries were constructed by the immunoSEQ multiplex PCR assay. TCRdb provides this immuneACCESS table in a form limited to in-frame rearrangements. Some clones are lacking; in checked studies, under half of them reflect an unresolved V gene, and why the rest are absent is not known. This sample comprises more than 80,000 clones, approximately 87% of them detected only once. The ten biggest clones cover over 2% of the sample. The TCR was taken from a human donor with non-small cell lung cancer that progressed on radiotherapy plus ipilimumab. Some clones in this sample may be carry-over from other donors' samples. Sample: peripheral blood, taken from a patient treated with radiotherapy plus ipilimumab.

The CDR3 protein: CATRDRANYGYTF. The DNA sequence is TGTGCCACCCGGGACAGAGCTAACTATGGCTACACCTTC. This chain is built from TRBV6-1 and TRBJ1-2, with 7 middle bases fitting TRBD1. For this chain, trimming is 10 bases at the V end and 0 bases at the J end, and the number of junction bases without a gene match is 5. In the germline V gene, CDR1 corresponds to MNHNS and CDR2 to SASEGT. From cysteine to phenylalanine, the CDR3 is 13 amino acids long. Only the CDR3 part of the read is kept: 39 bases, read in frame from the first base.